These 26 T cell receptor beta chains came from one sample sequenced in a study of shared clonotypes between healthy human individuals. The method was immunoSEQ multiplex PCR; TCRdb's version includes in-frame clones alone and lacks a portion of them. This sample yields some 2,100,000 clones, of which roughly 91% are seen a single time; more than 1.5% belongs to the top ten. Selected positively for CCR7 and CD45RO-negative, naive CD8 cells excluded terminally differentiated effector memory CD45RA+ cells. Source material: naive CD8+ T cells from PBMCs. The source is a man aged 18 to 29 in good health. Some clones in this sample may be carry-over from other donors' samples.

This chain links TRBV6-5 with TRBJ1-5; D perhaps matches TRBD1 (5 bases). Germline lookup yields CDR1 MNHEY and CDR2 SVGAGI. Trimming shortened V by 5 bases and J by 2 bases, and 13 bases separated the two germline ends. The CDR3 extends over 15 amino acids. The CDR3 loop is CASSPGAAGNQPQHF. CDR3 coding DNA: TGTGCCAGCAGTCCCGGGGCAGCGGGCAATCAGCCCCAGCATTTT.

Concerning this clone itself: This same CDR3 is encoded by further DNA sequences in the sample. CDR3 amino acids: CASSQATASGNTIYF. CDR3 bases: TGCGCCAGCAGCCAGGCTACTGCCTCTGGAAACACCATATATTTT. The rearrangement uses TRBV4-1 and TRBJ1-3; D ambiguous. The length of the CDR3 is 15 residues. Germline assignment: CDR1 MGHRA and CDR2 YSYEKL. V gave up 3 bases and J gave up 0 bases, with 9 bases separating them.

The chain couples TRBV7-2 to TRBJ2-3; D gene uncertain. Germline lookup yields CDR1 SGHTA and CDR2 FQGNSA. This CDR3 region has 13 residues. The ends were cut back, 8 bases at V and 4 bases at J, with 13 bases in the middle. In DNA form, the CDR3 reads TGTGCCAGCTTTGAAGTGGTCCCAGATACGCAGTATTTT. Protein product: CASFEVVPDTQYF.

CDR3 region: CASSLWGTGKWDTQYF. DNA of the CDR3: TGTGCCAGCAGTTTATGGGGGACAGGGAAATGGGATACGCAGTATTTT. The rearrangement uses TRBV28 and TRBJ2-3; 9 positions match TRBD1. V lost 0 bases, J lost 6 bases, and 7 bases stayed unmatched. This CDR3 contains 16 residues. CDR1 and CDR2 from the germline V gene are MDHEN and SYDVKM.

The rearrangement uses TRBV6-5 and TRBJ2-5; D ambiguous. CDR1 is MNHEY and CDR2 is SVGAGI in the germline V gene. This CDR3 is 13 amino acids long. The V end lost 4 bases, the J end lost 2 bases, and 8 bases lay between the germline ends. CDR3: CASSSIRQETQYF. CDR3 nucleotide sequence: TGTGCCAGCAGTTCTATCAGGCAAGAGACCCAGTACTTC.

On this clone: Other DNA variants within this sample encode the same CDR3. The J gene is TRBJ2-7, the V gene TRBV28; D call uncertain. The CDR3 length is 12 residues. V was pared by 6 bases and J by 0 bases, with 6 bases between. The V gene's germline CDR1 is MDHEN and CDR2 SYDVKM. DNA of the CDR3: TGTGCCAGCAGCTTAAGCTCCTACGAGCAGTACTTC. This gives the protein CASSLSSYEQYF.

This chain joins TRBV27 and TRBJ2-7, with D tentatively TRBD1 (5 bases). The CDR3 runs 16 residues. Germline values: CDR1 MNHEY, CDR2 SMNVEV (reference sequence). Trimming took 6 bases from V and 0 from J, leaving 18 bases between them. The CDR3 DNA reads as TGTGCCAGCAGGGTCGTAGGGGATGGCCGCTCCTACGAGCAGTACTTC. Residues: CASRVVGDGRSYEQYF.

This chain uses TRBV5-1 with TRBJ2-7; 8 bases line up with TRBD2. Germline CDR1 reads SGHRS; CDR2 reads YFSETQ. With V trimmed by 0 bases and J by 5 bases, 7 bases remained unmatched. CDR3 length equals 15 residues. The CDR3 spells CASSLVAGGANEQYF. DNA for the CDR3: TGCGCCAGCAGCTTGGTGGCGGGAGGTGCGAACGAGCAGTACTTC.

This clone appeared a single time. This chain connects TRBV7-3 to TRBJ2-6, with D unclear. With 4 bases removed from V and 2 bases from J, the gap between germline ends came to 21 bases. CDR1 is SGHTA, CDR2 FQGTGA, per germline. The CDR3 length is 19 residues. The CDR3 DNA reads TGTGCCAGCAGCTCCCTTCCCCGGCTAGGATTAACTGGGGCCAACGTCCTGACTTTC. Translating gives CASSSLPRLGLTGANVLTF. Variable domain in full (rest from reference TRBV7-3 and TRBJ2-6): GAGVSQTPSNKVTEKGKYVELRCDPISGHTALYWYRQSLGQGPEFLIYFQGTGAADDSGLPNDRFFAVRPEGSVSTLKIQRTERGDSAVYLCASSSLPRLGLTGANVLTFGAGSRLTVL.

The chain uses TRBV10-3 and TRBJ2-3, with a possible D match to TRBD2 (6 bases). Deletions cut 0 bases from V and 0 bases from J, with 13 bases between. The CDR3 is 17 amino acids. The germline CDR1 and CDR2 sequences are ENHRY and SYGVKD. The CDR3 nucleotides are TGTGCCATCAGTGAGTCCGGAGGGTCCAGAAGCACAGATACGCAGTATTTT. It specifies CAISESGGSRSTDTQYF.

V and J are TRBV7-2 and TRBJ2-7, with D perhaps matching TRBD1 or TRBD2 (7 bases each). CDR3 size: 15 residues. Per germline, CDR1 SGHTA and CDR2 FQGNSA. Trimming cost V 5 bases and J 6 bases, with 20 bases left between them. This CDR3 reads CASSRRGGATTEQYF. The CDR3 nucleotides are TGTGCCAGCAGCCGCAGGGGGGGGGCGACGACCGAGCAGTACTTC.

A single count supports this clone. The V call is TRBV27, the J call TRBJ1-2; TRBD1 matches at 12 bases. The CDR3 consists of 15 residues. Germline loops: CDR1 MNHEY, CDR2 SMNVEV (reference sequence). After removal of 5 bases from V and 4 bases from J, the junction contained 5 bases not matched to a gene. The CDR3 loop is CASSTGQGAGYGYTF. The CDR3 DNA follows: TGTGCCAGCAGTACGGGACAGGGGGCGGGCTATGGCTACACCTTC.

V gene TRBV4-3 combines with J gene TRBJ2-1; D unresolved. Germline-derived CDR1 and CDR2 are LGHNA and YSLEER. With 0 bases removed from V and 9 bases from J, the gap between germline ends came to 12 bases. The length of the CDR3 is 14 residues. CDR3 bases: TGCGCCAGCAGCCAAGATTTGTCCGTCGGTGAGCAGTTCTTC. Residues: CASSQDLSVGEQFF.

This chain links TRBV29-1 with TRBJ1-4, with D tentatively TRBD1 (5 bases). The CDR3 runs to 15 residues. Germline V CDR1 and CDR2: SQVTM, ANQGSEA. V was trimmed by 4 bases and J by 4 bases, leaving 16 bases between them. The CDR3 is CSVVSEQGLNEKLFF. In DNA form, the CDR3 reads TGCAGCGTTGTAAGCGAGCAGGGCCTTAATGAAAAACTGTTTTTT.

The V call is TRBV27, the J call TRBJ2-1, with 8 bases that match TRBD2. Per the germline V gene, CDR1 is MNHEY and CDR2 is SMNVEV (reference sequence). CDR3 length: 14 residues. V lost 11 bases to trimming and J lost 8 bases; unmatched junction nucleotides: 14. The CDR3 region is CASSMGTRADEQFF. The CDR3 nucleotides are TGTGCCTCAAGCATGGGGACTAGAGCCGATGAGCAGTTCTTC.

The rearrangement uses TRBV11-2 and TRBJ2-1, with a tentative D call TRBD2 (6 bases). The germline gives CDR1 SGHAT, CDR2 FQNNGV. V was shortened by 4 bases and J by 0 bases, with 13 bases between the two germline ends. The CDR3 length is 16 residues. The CDR3 coding sequence is TGTGCCAGCAGCTATATCGGGAGAAGCTCCTACAATGAGCAGTTCTTC. Translating gives CASSYIGRSSYNEQFF. Full variable domain (rest looked up from reference TRBV11-2 and TRBJ2-1): EAGVAQSPRYKIIEKRQSVAFWCNPISGHATLYWYQQILGQGPKLLIQFQNNGVVDDSQLPKDRFSAERLKGVDSTLKIQPAKLEDSAVYLCASSYIGRSSYNEQFFGPGTRLTVL.

The table lists this clone with a count of one. The gene calls are TRBV19 and TRBJ2-3; 8 bases agree with TRBD2. The CDR3 totals 15 residues. CDR1 is LNHDA, CDR2 SQIVND, per germline (reference sequence). Trimming removed 5 bases from V and 2 bases from J; junction bases left unmatched: 6. CDR3 region: CASSLGGVITDTQYF. The CDR3 DNA sequence: TGTGCCAGTAGTCTCGGGGGGGTTATCACAGATACGCAGTATTTT.

The V call is TRBV19, the J call TRBJ1-2, with a tentative D call TRBD1 (5 bases). V was clipped by 3 bases and J by 7 bases, with 18 bases between them. The germline CDR1 and CDR2 sequences are LNHDA and SQIVND (reference sequence). The CDR3 has 15 amino acids. CDR3 in amino acids: CASSIPGRDVFGYTF. CDR3 sequence (DNA): TGTGCCAGTAGTATTCCGGGCAGGGACGTGTTTGGCTACACCTTC.

The chain carries TRBV9 and TRBJ2-6; D is unclear. CDR1 is SGDLS, CDR2 YYNGEE, per germline. CDR3 length: 18 amino acids. Trimming removed 0 bases at V and 0 bases at J, with 13 bases between. The CDR3 loop is CASSVALGSRSGANVLTF. CDR3 bases: TGTGCCAGCAGCGTAGCTTTAGGTTCTCGCTCTGGGGCCAACGTCCTGACTTTC.

V gene TRBV29-1 combines with J gene TRBJ2-1, with 8 positions matching TRBD1. The CDR3 spans 13 residues. V shed 4 bases and J 5 bases; nucleotides not matched to a gene: 4. CDR1 and CDR2 (germline): SQVTM, ANQGSEA. CDR3 in amino acids: CSVGTGRHNEQFF. The CDR3 nucleotides read TGCAGCGTTGGGACAGGGCGCCACAATGAGCAGTTCTTC.

This chain joins TRBV13 and TRBJ2-3; the match to TRBD2 covers 9 bases. Germline V gene lookup returns CDR1 PRHDT and CDR2 FYEKMQ (reference sequence). This CDR3 region has 19 residues. V gave up 6 bases and J gave up 4 bases; unmatched junction bases: 20. CDR3 sequence: CASSPSLARPSGNSDTQYF. The CDR3 nucleotides are TGTGCCAGCAGTCCATCCCTTGCCCGACCTAGCGGGAATTCAGATACGCAGTATTTT.

The rearrangement links TRBV27 to TRBJ2-5; D not resolved. The J call is uncertain, as TRBJ2-7 better fits the DNA end. This CDR3 has 14 residues. Per germline, CDR1 MNHEY and CDR2 SMNVEV (reference sequence). The CDR3 region is CASSLVGYPYEQYF. CDR3 nucleotides: TGTGCCAGCAGTTTAGTCGGCTACCCGTACGAGCAGTACTTC.

The chain uses TRBV13 and TRBJ2-3, with D perhaps TRBD2 (5 bases). V lost 6 bases and J lost 5, with 12 bases in between. Germline V gene lookup returns CDR1 PRHDT and CDR2 FYEKMQ (reference sequence). The CDR3 extends over 13 amino acids. CDR3 sequence: CASRPPAGDTQYF. CDR3 sequence (DNA): TGTGCCAGCAGACCCCCCGCGGGAGATACGCAGTATTTT.

The chain recombines TRBV19 with TRBJ2-7; the D gene is possibly TRBD2 (6 bases). The germline V and J ends were trimmed by 8 bases and 3 bases, with 8 bases remaining between them. Germline CDR1 reads LNHDA; CDR2 reads SQIVND (reference sequence). The length of the CDR3 is 11 residues. Here the CDR3 DNA reads TGTGCCAGTGCGGAGGGCTACGAGCAGTACTTC. Translation gives CASAEGYEQYF.

The chain links TRBV28 to TRBJ1-5, with D possibly matching TRBD1 (5 bases). The CDR3 sequence is 14 residues long. The V gene lost 5 bases and the J gene lost 4 bases, with 12 bases spanning the gap. The germline V gene encodes CDR1 MDHEN and CDR2 SYDVKM. Here the CDR3 DNA reads TGTGCCAGCAGTACCGGGGCCATTAATCAGCCCCAGCATTTT. It codes for CASSTGAINQPQHF.

The chain employs TRBV29-1 and TRBJ1-2, with TRBD1 identical over 7 bases. From germline, CDR1 is SQVTM and CDR2 ANQGSEA. The CDR3 totals 15 residues. With 6 bases clipped from V and 4 bases from J, the junction kept 14 bases outside the gene matches. CDR3 coding DNA: TGCAGCGTCCGGGACAGCGACTTTTCGGGCTATGGCTACACCTTC. This encodes CSVRDSDFSGYGYTF. The full variable domain, completed using reference TRBV29-1 and TRBJ1-2, is SAVISQKPSRDICQRGTSLTIQCQVDSQVTMMFWYRQQPGQSLTLIATANQGSEATYESGFVIDKFPISRPNLTFSTLTVSNMSPEDSSIYLCSVRDSDFSGYGYTFGSGTRLTVV.